This T cell receptor (beta chain) derives from a study of blood T cell repertoires in COVID-19. Study in general: Nucleic acid was either cDNA or gDNA, and it came from T cells, B-cell-depleted T cells, or PBMCs.

CDR1 LGHDT and CDR2 YNNKEL come from the germline V gene (reference sequence). The V segment lost 4 bases and the J segment 9 bases; nucleotides outside the gene matches: 7. The CDR3 is 15 amino acids. Only in-frame clones appear in the TCRdb table, and some are missing; sequencing was by immunoSEQ multiplex PCR. Among some 200,000 clones listed, about 87% were seen once. Sequencing was done on a sample of PBMCs or T cells enriched from blood (not recorded which). This sequence joins TRBV3-1 (or the pseudogene TRBV3-2) and TRBJ2-1, with 12 bases lining up with TRBD2. This sequence originates from a woman younger than 45 who had recovered from COVID-19. This chain's CDR3 is CASSRPSGGAGEQFF. In DNA form, the CDR3 reads TGTGCCAGCAGCCGCCCTAGCGGGGGGGCCGGTGAGCAGTTCTTC.